This T cell receptor (beta chain) was identified during a study of cytomegalovirus exposure and HLA in healthy donors. Study-wide results and limits: With high specificity and sensitivity, the classifier reportedly diagnosed cytomegalovirus status.

Measured with immunoSEQ multiplex PCR; TCRdb has only the in-frame clones, and not every one. The sample lists under 250,000 clones; around four fifths were seen once. This clone was seen more than once but under ten times. Its matching antigen is unknown. The V segment lost 2 bases and the J segment 0 bases; nucleotides outside the gene matches: 1. The CDR3 covers 14 residues. The V gene's germline CDR1 is SGHDT and CDR2 YYEEEE. Sequencing was done on a sample of PBMCs. V and J are TRBV5-6 and TRBJ1-2; 7 bases match TRBD1. The sequence derives from a woman under 30 in good health and CMV-seronegative. CDR3: CASSFGTANYGYTF. DNA for the CDR3: TGTGCCAGCAGCTTCGGGACAGCTAACTATGGCTACACCTTC.